The TCR beta chain described here comes from a study of T cells in Graves' hyperthyroidism and ophthalmopathy. Authors of the study amplified TCR beta CDR3 regions from RNA transcripts. The HTBI set primed first-round TCR CDR3 RT-PCR. TCRdb re-called the multiplex PCR reads with MiXCR, one entry per CDR3 protein. This sample has roughly 660,000 distinct CDR3 sequences, with approximately 15% found just once. The CDR3 sequence is 14 residues long. V was shortened by 4 bases and J by 12 bases, with 21 bases between the two germline ends. Germline values: CDR1 LGHDT, CDR2 YNNKEL (reference sequence). The sample holds many counts of this clonotype.

The sequencing sample was made of blood. The sequence derives from a man aged 50 or older with Graves' hyperthyroidism. The V and J genes are TRBV3-1 and TRBJ1-1; D may be TRBD1 (6 bases). Here the CDR3 reads CASSLGGSGRDPFF. CDR3 bases: TGTGCCAGCAGCCTAGGGGGTAGCGGGAGGGATCCTTTCTTT.